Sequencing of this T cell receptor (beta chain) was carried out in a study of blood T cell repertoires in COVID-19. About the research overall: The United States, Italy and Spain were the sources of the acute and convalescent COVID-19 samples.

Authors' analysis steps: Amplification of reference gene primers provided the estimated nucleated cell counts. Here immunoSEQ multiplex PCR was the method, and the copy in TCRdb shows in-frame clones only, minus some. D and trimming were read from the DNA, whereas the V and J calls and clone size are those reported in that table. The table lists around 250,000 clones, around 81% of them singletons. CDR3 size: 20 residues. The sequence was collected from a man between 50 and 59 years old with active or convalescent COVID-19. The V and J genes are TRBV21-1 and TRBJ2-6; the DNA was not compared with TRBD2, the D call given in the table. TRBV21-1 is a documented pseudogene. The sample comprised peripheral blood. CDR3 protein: CASSKVGFPGLCSGANVLTF. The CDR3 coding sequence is TGTGCCAGCAGCAAAGTAGGGTTTCCGGGACTGTGCTCTGGGGCCAACGTCCTGACTTTC.